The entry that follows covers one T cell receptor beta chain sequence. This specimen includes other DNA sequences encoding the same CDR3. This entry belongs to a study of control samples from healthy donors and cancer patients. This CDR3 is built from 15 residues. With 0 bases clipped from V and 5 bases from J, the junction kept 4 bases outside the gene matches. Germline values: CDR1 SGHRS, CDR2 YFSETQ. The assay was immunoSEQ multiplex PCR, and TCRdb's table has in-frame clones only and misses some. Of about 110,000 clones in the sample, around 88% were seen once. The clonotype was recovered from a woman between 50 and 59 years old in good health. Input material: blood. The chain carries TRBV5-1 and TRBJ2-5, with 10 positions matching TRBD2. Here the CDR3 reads CASSLGSGGDETQYF. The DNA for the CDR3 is TGCGCCAGCAGCTTGGGGAGCGGGGGGGATGAGACCCAGTACTTC.